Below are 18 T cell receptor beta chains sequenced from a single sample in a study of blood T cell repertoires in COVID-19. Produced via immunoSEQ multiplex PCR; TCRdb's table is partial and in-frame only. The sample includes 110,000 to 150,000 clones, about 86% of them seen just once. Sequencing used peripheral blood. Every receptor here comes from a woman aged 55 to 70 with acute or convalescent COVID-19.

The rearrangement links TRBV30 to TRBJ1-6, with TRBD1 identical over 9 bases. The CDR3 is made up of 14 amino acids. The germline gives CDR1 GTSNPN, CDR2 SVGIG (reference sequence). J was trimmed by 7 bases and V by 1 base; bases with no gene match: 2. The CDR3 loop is CAWSAGQGNSPLHF. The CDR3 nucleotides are TGTGCCTGGAGTGCGGGACAGGGAAATTCACCCCTCCACTTT.

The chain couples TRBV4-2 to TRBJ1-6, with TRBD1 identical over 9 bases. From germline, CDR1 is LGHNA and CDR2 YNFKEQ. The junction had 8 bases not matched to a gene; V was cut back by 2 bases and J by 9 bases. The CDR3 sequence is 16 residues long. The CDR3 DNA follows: TGTGCCAGCAGCCAAACCATCGGGACAGGGTTTTCACCCCTCCACTTT. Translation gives CASSQTIGTGFSPLHF.

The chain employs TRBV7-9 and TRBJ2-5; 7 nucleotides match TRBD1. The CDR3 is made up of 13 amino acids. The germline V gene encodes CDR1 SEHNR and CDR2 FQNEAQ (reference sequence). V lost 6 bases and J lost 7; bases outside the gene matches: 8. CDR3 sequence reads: CASRPGQSGTQYF. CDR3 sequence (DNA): TGTGCCAGCAGGCCGGGACAGTCGGGGACCCAGTACTTC.

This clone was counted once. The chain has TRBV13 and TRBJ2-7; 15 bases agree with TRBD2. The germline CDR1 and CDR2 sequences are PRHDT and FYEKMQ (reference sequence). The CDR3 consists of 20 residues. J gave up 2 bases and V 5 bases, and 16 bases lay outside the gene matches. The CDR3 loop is CASSPDRRTSGGEETYEQYF. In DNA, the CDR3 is TGTGCCAGCAGCCCGGATCGTAGGACTAGCGGGGGGGAAGAAACCTACGAGCAGTACTTC.

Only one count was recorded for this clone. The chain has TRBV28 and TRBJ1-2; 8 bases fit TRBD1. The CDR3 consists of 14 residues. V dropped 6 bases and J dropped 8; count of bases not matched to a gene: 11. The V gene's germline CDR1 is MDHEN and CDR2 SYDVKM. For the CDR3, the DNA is TGTGCCAGCAGCAAACTCTGGACAGGGAGCGGCTACACCTTC. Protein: CASSKLWTGSGYTF.

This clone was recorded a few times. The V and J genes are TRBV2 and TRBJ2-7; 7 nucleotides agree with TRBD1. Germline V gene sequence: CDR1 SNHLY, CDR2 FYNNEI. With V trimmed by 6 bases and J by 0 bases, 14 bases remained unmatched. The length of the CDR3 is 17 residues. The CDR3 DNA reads TGTGCCAGCAGAGCCCTGAGGGACAGCGCGAGCTCCTACGAGCAGTACTTC. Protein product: CASRALRDSASSYEQYF.

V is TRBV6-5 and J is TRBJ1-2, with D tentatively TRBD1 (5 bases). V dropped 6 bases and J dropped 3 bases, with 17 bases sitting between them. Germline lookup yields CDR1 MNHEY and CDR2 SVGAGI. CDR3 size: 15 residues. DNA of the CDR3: TGTGCCAGCAGGGCGGGACCCGCAGGAGACTATGGCTACACCTTC. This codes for CASRAGPAGDYGYTF.

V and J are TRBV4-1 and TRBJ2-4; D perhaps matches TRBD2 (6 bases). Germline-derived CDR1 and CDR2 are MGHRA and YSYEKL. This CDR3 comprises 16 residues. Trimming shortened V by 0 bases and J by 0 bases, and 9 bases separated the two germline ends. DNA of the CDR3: TGCGCCAGCAGCCAAGAGGGCGGGATAGCCAAAAACATTCAGTACTTC. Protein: CASSQEGGIAKNIQYF.

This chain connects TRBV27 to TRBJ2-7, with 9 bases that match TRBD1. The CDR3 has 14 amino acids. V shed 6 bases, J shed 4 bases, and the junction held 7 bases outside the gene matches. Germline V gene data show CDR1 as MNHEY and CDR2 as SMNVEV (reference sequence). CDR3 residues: CASRGTGSGYEQYF. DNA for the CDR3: TGTGCCAGCAGAGGGACAGGGTCCGGGTACGAGCAGTACTTC.

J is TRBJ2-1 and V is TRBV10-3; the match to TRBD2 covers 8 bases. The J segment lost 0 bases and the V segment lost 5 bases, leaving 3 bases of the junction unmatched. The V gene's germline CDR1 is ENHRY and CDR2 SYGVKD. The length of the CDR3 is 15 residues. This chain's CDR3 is CAISRGGSSYNEQFF. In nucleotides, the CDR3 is TGTGCCATCAGTCGGGGGGGGAGCTCCTACAATGAGCAGTTCTTC.

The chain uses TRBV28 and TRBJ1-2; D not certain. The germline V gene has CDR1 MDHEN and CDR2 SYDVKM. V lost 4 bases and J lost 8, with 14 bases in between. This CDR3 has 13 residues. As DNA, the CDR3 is TGTGCCAGCAGTTCCTTGGTACTAGAGGGCTACACCTTC. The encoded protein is CASSSLVLEGYTF.

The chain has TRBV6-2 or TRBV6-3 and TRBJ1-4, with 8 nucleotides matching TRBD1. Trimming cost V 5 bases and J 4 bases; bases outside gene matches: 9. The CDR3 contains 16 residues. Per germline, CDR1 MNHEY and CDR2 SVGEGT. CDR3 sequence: CASSPDRATYNEKLFF. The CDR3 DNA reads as TGTGCCAGCAGTCCGGACAGGGCCACCTATAATGAAAAACTGTTTTTT.

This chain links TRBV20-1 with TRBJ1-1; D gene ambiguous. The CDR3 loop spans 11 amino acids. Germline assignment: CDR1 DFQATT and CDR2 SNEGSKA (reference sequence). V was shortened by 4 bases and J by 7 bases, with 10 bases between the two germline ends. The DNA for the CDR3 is TGCAGTGCTACTCCAGTCATTGAAGCTTTCTTT. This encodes CSATPVIEAFF.

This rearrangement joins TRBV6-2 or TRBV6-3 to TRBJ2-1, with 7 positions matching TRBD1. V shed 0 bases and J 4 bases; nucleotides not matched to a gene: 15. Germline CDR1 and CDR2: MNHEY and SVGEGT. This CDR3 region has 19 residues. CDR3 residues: CASSYSRIGRDSKYNEQFF. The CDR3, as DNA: TGTGCCAGCAGTTACTCGAGAATCGGACGGGACAGCAAATACAATGAGCAGTTCTTC.

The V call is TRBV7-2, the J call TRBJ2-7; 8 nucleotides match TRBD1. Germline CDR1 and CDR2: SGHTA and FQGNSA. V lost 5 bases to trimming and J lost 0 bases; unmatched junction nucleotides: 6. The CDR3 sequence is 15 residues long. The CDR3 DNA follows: TGTGCCAGCAGCCCAGGACAGGGACTCTCCTACGAGCAGTACTTC. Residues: CASSPGQGLSYEQYF.

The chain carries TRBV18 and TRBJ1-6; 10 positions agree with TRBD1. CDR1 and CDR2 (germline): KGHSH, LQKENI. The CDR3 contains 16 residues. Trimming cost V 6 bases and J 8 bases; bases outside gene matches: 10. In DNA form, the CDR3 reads TGTGCCAGCTCCGCCAGACGGGGACAGGGGTATTCACCCCTCCACTTT. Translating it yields CASSARRGQGYSPLHF.

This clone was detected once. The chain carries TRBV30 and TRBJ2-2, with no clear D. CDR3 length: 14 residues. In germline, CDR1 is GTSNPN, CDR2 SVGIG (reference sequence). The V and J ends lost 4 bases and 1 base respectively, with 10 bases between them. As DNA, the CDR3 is TGTGCCTGGATTCCCGTAGAGAACACCGGGGAGCTGTTTTTT. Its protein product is CAWIPVENTGELFF.

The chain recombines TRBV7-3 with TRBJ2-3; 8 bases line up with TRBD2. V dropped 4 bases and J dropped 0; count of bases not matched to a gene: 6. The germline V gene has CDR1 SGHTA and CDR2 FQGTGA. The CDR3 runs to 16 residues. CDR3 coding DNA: TGTGCCAGCAGCTCGGGGGGGCCGGTGAGCACAGATACGCAGTATTTT. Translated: CASSSGGPVSTDTQYF.